This T cell receptor beta chain was sequenced in a study of T cells in Graves' hyperthyroidism and ophthalmopathy. Researchers barred patients who had uncontrolled infection, other autoimmune disease, pregnancy or lactation. Isolation of PBMCs was performed on around 9.4 ml fresh peripheral blood. The CDR3 has 16 amino acids. V dropped 0 bases and J dropped 3 bases, with 18 bases sitting between them. Germline CDR1 GTSNPN, CDR2 SVGIG (reference sequence). There were TCR beta CDR3 regions amplified from RNA transcripts. A set of HTBI primers served as the primers for a first-round RT-PCR of the TCR CDR3. TCRdb called the multiplex PCR reads again in MiXCR, with one record for every CDR3 protein. This sample has roughly 700,000 distinct CDR3 sequences, with 15% to 20% found just once. The study, taken as a whole, reports: In blood, most of the thyroid clonotypes expanded above 0.001 were also present.

This clonotype was detected a few times. As yet, its antigen is unknown. Material for sequencing was blood. This chain links TRBV30 with TRBJ2-7; D might be TRBD1 (6 bases). The TCR was taken from a man between 45 and 60 years old with Graves' hyperthyroidism. The CDR3 protein is CAWSVSDSDILYEQYF. The CDR3 DNA sequence: TGTGCCTGGAGTGTATCGGACAGCGACATCCTCTACGAGCAGTACTTC. Complete variable domain (other parts from reference TRBV30 and TRBJ2-7): SQTIHQWPATLVQPVGSPLSLECTVEGTSNPNLYWYRQAAGRGLQLLFYSVGIGQISSEVPQNLSASRPQDRQFILSSKKLLLSDSGFYLCAWSVSDSDILYEQYFGPGTRLTVT.